Listed here are 14 T cell receptor beta chains from one sample, sequenced in a study of TIL therapy for anti-PD-1-resistant metastatic lung cancer. Specified time point: pre-treatment sample, taken before nivolumab and TIL therapy. Most excised metastases sampled were pleural nodules or supraclavicular lymph nodes. Sequencing used immunoSEQ v3. The assay was immunoSEQ multiplex PCR, and TCRdb's table has in-frame clones only and misses some. The data show tens of thousands of clones, with 70% to 85% seen just once and about 6% held by the top ten. The input for sequencing was tumor tissue, taken at baseline. The receptors were sampled from a person between 25 and 79 years old with non-small cell lung cancer.

The rearrangement links TRBV5-6 to TRBJ2-2; tentatively, D is TRBD2 (6 bases). The V and J ends lost 4 bases and 1 base respectively, with 14 bases between them. The CDR3 covers 16 residues. Germline CDR1 is SGHDT and CDR2 is YYEEEE. The CDR3 DNA reads as TGTGCCAGCAGCGACTACAAGGGAGGGAACACCGGGGAGCTGTTTTTT. This sequence encodes CASSDYKGGNTGELFF. Full variable domain (remainder filled in from reference TRBV5-6 and TRBJ2-2): DAGVTQSPTHLIKTRGQQVTLRCSPKSGHDTVSWYQQALGQGPQFIFQYYEEEERQRGNFPDRFSGHQFPNYSSELNVNALLLGDSALYLCASSDYKGGNTGELFFGEGSRLTVL.

The rearrangement uses TRBV11-2 and TRBJ1-2, with no clear D. The CDR3 is 19 residues long. Germline CDR1 and CDR2: SGHAT and FQNNGV. Trimming left V 0 bases short and J 0 bases short, with 20 bases between. CDR3 bases: TGTGCCAGCAGCTTAGATGGCGGGGTTTCGAGGTACACTAACTATGGCTACACCTTC. It encodes CASSLDGGVSRYTNYGYTF.

This sequence joins TRBV6-5 and TRBJ2-2; 9 bases align to TRBD2. Germline CDR1 reads MNHEY; CDR2 reads SVGAGI. The length of the CDR3 is 15 residues. After removal of 6 bases from V and 4 bases from J, the junction contained 6 bases not matched to a gene. CDR3 in DNA: TGTGCCAGCAGGCTACTAGCGGGTTCCACCGGGGAGCTGTTTTTT. The encoded protein is CASRLLAGSTGELFF.

V and J are TRBV7-2 and TRBJ2-1; 7 bases agree with TRBD2. Trimming at V came to 6 bases and at J to 11 bases, leaving 10 bases not matched to a gene. The germline gives CDR1 SGHTA, CDR2 FQGNSA. This CDR3 comprises 13 residues. DNA of the CDR3: TGTGCCAGCAGTCCACCTGGGGAGGGGAAGCAGTTCTTC. It is translated as CASSPPGEGKQFF.

V gene TRBV5-1 combines with J gene TRBJ2-2; TRBD1 aligns across 10 bases. After removal of 7 bases from V and 3 bases from J, the junction contained 3 bases not matched to a gene. The CDR3 sequence is 14 residues long. From germline, CDR1 is SGHRS and CDR2 YFSETQ. DNA of the CDR3: TGCGCCAGCTCCGGGACAGGGGACACCGGGGAGCTGTTTTTT. Amino acids: CASSGTGDTGELFF.

The chain recombines TRBV27 with TRBJ2-1; perhaps TRBD1 as D (6 bases). Germline V gene lookup returns CDR1 MNHEY and CDR2 SMNVEV (reference sequence). This CDR3 region has 14 residues. Trimming removed 1 base at V and 8 bases at J, with 12 bases between. CDR3 nucleotide sequence: TGTGCCAGCAGTTTATTTTCCCCAGGGGATGAGCAGTTCTTC. Protein: CASSLFSPGDEQFF.

The chain uses TRBV11-2 and TRBJ2-3, with D possibly matching TRBD1 (5 bases). The ends were cut back, 9 bases at V and 0 bases at J, with 13 bases in the middle. The germline gives CDR1 SGHAT, CDR2 FQNNGV. The length of the CDR3 is 14 residues. The CDR3 nucleotides read TGTGCCAGTTTCATGGGGCGAAGCACAGATACGCAGTATTTT. It yields the protein CASFMGRSTDTQYF.

This rearrangement joins TRBV19 to TRBJ1-5; D not resolved. Germline V CDR1 and CDR2: LNHDA, SQIVND (reference sequence). The V gene lost 3 bases and the J gene lost 6 bases, with 9 bases spanning the gap. This CDR3 region has 13 residues. The CDR3, as DNA: TGTGCCAGTAGTATGGAGAGTGGTCAGCCCCAGCATTTT. Translating it yields CASSMESGQPQHF.

The genes are TRBV7-9 and TRBJ2-1; D may match TRBD1 or TRBD2 (5 bases each). Germline loops: CDR1 SEHNR, CDR2 FQNEAQ (reference sequence). The CDR3 runs to 13 residues. V lost 3 bases to trimming and J lost 6 bases, with 9 bases between them. For the CDR3, the DNA is TGTGCCAGCAGCTTTCCGGGGCGCAATGAGCAGTTCTTC. It is translated as CASSFPGRNEQFF.

The chain employs TRBV30 and TRBJ2-1; D possibly uses TRBD1 or TRBD2 (5 bases each). The CDR3 sequence is 14 residues long. Germline assignment: CDR1 GTSNPN and CDR2 SVGIG (reference sequence). Between the trimmed V and J ends, which lost 6 bases and 6 bases, there was a span of 18 bases. Written as DNA, the CDR3 is TGTGCCTGCCAGCCGGACTTTGGGGGCAATGAGCAGTTCTTC. It specifies CACQPDFGGNEQFF.

The chain combines TRBV30 with TRBJ1-3, with D unclear. This CDR3 spans 15 amino acids. Trimming removed 3 bases from V and 3 bases from J, with 15 bases in between. In germline, CDR1 is GTSNPN, CDR2 SVGIG (reference sequence). CDR3 in DNA: TGTGCCTGGAGCCCGGGGAGGGCTTTTGGAAACACCATATATTTT. This sequence encodes CAWSPGRAFGNTIYF. The full variable domain, completed using reference TRBV30 and TRBJ1-3, is SQTIHQWPATLVQPVGSPLSLECTVEGTSNPNLYWYRQAAGRGLQLLFYSVGIGQISSEVPQNLSASRPQDRQFILSSKKLLLSDSGFYLCAWSPGRAFGNTIYFGEGSWLTVV.

The chain has TRBV6-6 and TRBJ2-2, with 7 bases matching TRBD1. Germline loops: CDR1 MNHNY, CDR2 SVGAGI (reference sequence). The CDR3 is made up of 13 amino acids. The trim removed 3 bases at V and 7 bases at J, leaving 2 bases unmatched. CDR3 amino acids: CASSYRGHGELFF. The CDR3 nucleotides read TGTGCCAGCAGTTATAGGGGGCACGGGGAGCTGTTTTTT.

V is TRBV7-2 and J is TRBJ2-3; D is undetermined. The CDR3 consists of 14 residues. Germline V lookup: CDR1 SGHTA, CDR2 FQGNSA. V gave up 3 bases and J gave up 6 bases, with 13 bases separating them. CDR3 sequence reads: CASSFPGQPDTQYF. The CDR3 DNA follows: TGTGCCAGCAGCTTCCCTGGCCAGCCGGATACGCAGTATTTT. Filled out from reference TRBV7-2 and TRBJ2-3, the complete variable domain reads GAGVSQSPSNKVTEKGKDVELRCDPISGHTALYWYRQSLGQGLEFLIYFQGNSAPDKSGLPSDRFSAERTGGSVSTLTIQRTQQEDSAVYLCASSFPGQPDTQYFGPGTRLTVL.

The V call is TRBV2, the J call TRBJ2-2, with 13 bases lining up with TRBD2. Germline V gene lookup returns CDR1 SNHLY and CDR2 FYNNEI. The junction had 4 bases not matched to a gene; V was cut back by 1 base and J by 2 bases. This CDR3 has 18 residues. The CDR3 spells CASSEVRLAGGNTGELFF. CDR3 nucleotide sequence: TGTGCCAGCAGTGAAGTGAGACTAGCGGGGGGAAACACCGGGGAGCTGTTTTTT.